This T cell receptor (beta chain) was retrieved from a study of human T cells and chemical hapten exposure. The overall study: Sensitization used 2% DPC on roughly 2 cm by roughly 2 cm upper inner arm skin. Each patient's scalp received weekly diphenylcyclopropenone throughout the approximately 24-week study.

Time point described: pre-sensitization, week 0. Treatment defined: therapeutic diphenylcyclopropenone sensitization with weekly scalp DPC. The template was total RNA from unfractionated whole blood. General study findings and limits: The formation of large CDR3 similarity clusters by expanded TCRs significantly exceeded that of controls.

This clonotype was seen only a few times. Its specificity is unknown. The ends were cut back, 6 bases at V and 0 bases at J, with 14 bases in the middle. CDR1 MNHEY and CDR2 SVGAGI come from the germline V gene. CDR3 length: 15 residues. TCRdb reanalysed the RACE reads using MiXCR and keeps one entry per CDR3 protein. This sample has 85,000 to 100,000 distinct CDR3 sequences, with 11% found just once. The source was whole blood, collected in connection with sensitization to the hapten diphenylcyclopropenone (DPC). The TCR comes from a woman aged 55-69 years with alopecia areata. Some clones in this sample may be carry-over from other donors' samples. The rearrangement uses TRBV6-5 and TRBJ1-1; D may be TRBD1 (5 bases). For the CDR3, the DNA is TGTGCCAGCAGCCAAAACGACAGATTGAACACTGAAGCTTTCTTT. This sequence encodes CASSQNDRLNTEAFF.